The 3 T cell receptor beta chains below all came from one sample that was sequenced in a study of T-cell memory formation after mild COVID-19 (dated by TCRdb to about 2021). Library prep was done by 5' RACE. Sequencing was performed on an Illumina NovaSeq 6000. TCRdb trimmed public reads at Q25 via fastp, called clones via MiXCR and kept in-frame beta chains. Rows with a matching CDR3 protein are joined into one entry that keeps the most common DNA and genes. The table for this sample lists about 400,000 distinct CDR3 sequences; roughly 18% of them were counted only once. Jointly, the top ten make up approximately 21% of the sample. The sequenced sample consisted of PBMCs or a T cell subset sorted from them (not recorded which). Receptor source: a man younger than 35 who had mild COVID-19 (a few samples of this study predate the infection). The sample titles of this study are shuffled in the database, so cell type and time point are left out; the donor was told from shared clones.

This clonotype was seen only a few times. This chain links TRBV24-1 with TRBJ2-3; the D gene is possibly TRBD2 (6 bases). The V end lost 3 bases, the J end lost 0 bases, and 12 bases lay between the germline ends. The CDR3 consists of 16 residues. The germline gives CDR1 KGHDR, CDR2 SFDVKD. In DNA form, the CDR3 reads TGTGCCACCAGTGATGTATCCGGGACTAGCACAGATACGCAGTATTTT. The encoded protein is CATSDVSGTSTDTQYF.

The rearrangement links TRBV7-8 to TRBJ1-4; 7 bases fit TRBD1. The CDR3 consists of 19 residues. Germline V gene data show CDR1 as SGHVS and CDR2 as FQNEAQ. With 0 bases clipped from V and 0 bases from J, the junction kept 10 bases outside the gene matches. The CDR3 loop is CASSLAIYGQAPTNEKLFF. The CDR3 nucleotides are TGTGCCAGCAGCTTAGCGATATACGGACAGGCGCCAACTAATGAAAAACTGTTTTTT.

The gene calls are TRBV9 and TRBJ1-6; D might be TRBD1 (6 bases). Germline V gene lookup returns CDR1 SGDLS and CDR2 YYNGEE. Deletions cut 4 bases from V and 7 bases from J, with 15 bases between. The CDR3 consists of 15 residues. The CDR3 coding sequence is TGTGCCAGCAGCCCCTGGACAGTGGGCAATTCACCCCTCCACTTT. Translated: CASSPWTVGNSPLHF.